Listed here are 26 T cell receptor beta chains from one sample, sequenced in a study of T cells in Graves' hyperthyroidism and ophthalmopathy. Amplified regions were TCR beta CDR3 sequences from RNA transcripts. The study used the HTBI primer set for a first-round RT-PCR of the TCR CDR3. TCRdb itself ran the multiplex PCR reads through MiXCR, one entry per CDR3 protein. Altogether hundreds of thousands of distinct CDR3 sequences are present, approximately 15% being singletons, with the ten largest covering roughly 10%. Sequencing input: blood. The origin of the receptors is a woman between 18 and 29 years old with Graves' hyperthyroidism.

This clonotype was found many times. The chain joins TRBV28 to TRBJ2-2; D possibly matches TRBD1 or TRBD2 (5 bases each). There are 17 residues in the CDR3. CDR1 is MDHEN, CDR2 SYDVKM, per germline. V lost 3 bases to trimming and J lost 1 base, with 15 bases between them. CDR3 protein: CASSLALGTRNTGELFF. The CDR3 nucleotides read TGTGCCAGCAGTTTGGCCTTGGGGACGAGGAACACCGGGGAGCTGTTTTTT.

This clonotype was recorded many times. The chain uses TRBV7-2 and TRBJ1-3; D remains ambiguous. V lost 6 bases to trimming and J lost 0 bases, with 9 bases between them. The CDR3 loop spans 14 amino acids. The germline CDR1 and CDR2 sequences are SGHTA and FQGNSA. CDR3: CASSHGRSGNTIYF. In nucleotides, the CDR3 is TGTGCCAGCAGTCACGGGCGCTCTGGAAACACCATATATTTT.

This clonotype was detected ten times or more. The J gene is TRBJ2-5, the V gene TRBV2; D is unresolved. V lost 4 bases to trimming and J lost 4 bases, with 4 bases between them. The CDR3 contains 11 residues. Germline loops: CDR1 SNHLY, CDR2 FYNNEI. CDR3 nucleotides: TGTGCCAGCAGTGTGGCAGAGACCCAGTACTTC. This gives the protein CASSVAETQYF.

The chain employs TRBV20-1 and TRBJ2-5; tentative D call: TRBD1 (5 bases). Germline V gives CDR1 DFQATT, CDR2 SNEGSKA (reference sequence). V gave up 4 bases and J gave up 5 bases, with 17 bases separating them. CDR3 size: 14 residues. For the CDR3, the DNA is TGCAGTGCTATATTAGGGGCGTCGGGCGAGACCCAGTACTTC. Amino acids: CSAILGASGETQYF.

This clonotype was counted many times. This sequence joins TRBV24-1 and TRBJ2-1; 10 nucleotides agree with TRBD2. This CDR3 contains 14 residues. With V trimmed by 5 bases and J by 6 bases, 3 bases remained unmatched. Looked up from germline, CDR1 is KGHDR and CDR2 is SFDVKD. The CDR3 region has the DNA TGTGCCACCAGTGGTAGCGGGAGGTCCAATGAGCAGTTCTTC. This gives the protein CATSGSGRSNEQFF.

This clonotype was detected only a few times. The J gene is TRBJ2-5, the V gene TRBV18, with unresolved D. Trimming took off 0 bases at V and 3 bases at J, with 14 bases between the two ends. Germline-derived CDR1 and CDR2 are KGHSH and LQKENI. The CDR3 sequence is 16 residues long. CDR3 in amino acids: CASSPPVRHGKETQYF. For the CDR3, the DNA is TGTGCCAGCTCACCACCGGTACGTCACGGAAAAGAGACCCAGTACTTC.

There are many counts of this clonotype. The chain couples TRBV5-5 to TRBJ2-5; no clear D. V was trimmed by 5 bases and J by 4 bases, leaving 9 bases between them. The CDR3 totals 12 residues. Germline loops: CDR1 SGHKS, CDR2 YYEKEE (reference sequence). The DNA for the CDR3 is TGTGCCAGCAGGCCCGTCGGAGAGACCCAGTACTTC. This codes for CASRPVGETQYF.

Ten or more counts support this clonotype. The V call is TRBV28, the J call TRBJ2-7, with D possibly TRBD1 on 5 matching bases. Trimming cost V 10 bases and J 4 bases, with 11 bases left between them. The CDR3 runs 11 residues. Germline CDR1 MDHEN, CDR2 SYDVKM. Here the CDR3 DNA reads TGTGCCACTACAGGTGGTTACGAGCAGTACTTC. This codes for CATTGGYEQYF.

In this sample, this clonotype turned up many times. The rearrangement uses TRBV27 and TRBJ1-2; 7 bases fit TRBD1. Germline CDR1 reads MNHEY; CDR2 reads SMNVEV (reference sequence). J was trimmed by 4 bases and V by 5 bases; bases with no gene match: 10. This CDR3 region has 15 residues. The DNA of the CDR3 is TGTGCCAGCAGTACGATTTGGGACAGCTCCTATGGCTACACCTTC. Protein sequence: CASSTIWDSSYGYTF.

This clonotype was seen repeatedly, ten times or more. This chain connects TRBV5-6 to TRBJ1-2; 7 bases align to TRBD1. Germline V gives CDR1 SGHDT, CDR2 YYEEEE. J was trimmed by 4 bases and V by 4 bases; bases with no gene match: 16. The CDR3 extends over 17 amino acids. In nucleotides, the CDR3 is TGTGCCAGCAGCCTTATCCCCCGGGACAGAATTTCCTATGGCTACACCTTC. Translation: CASSLIPRDRISYGYTF.

This clonotype was counted at least ten times. The V gene is TRBV15, the J gene TRBJ2-5, with unresolved D. The V and J ends lost 1 base and 2 bases respectively, with 14 bases between them. From germline, CDR1 is LNHNV and CDR2 YYDKDF (reference sequence). This CDR3 comprises 16 residues. The DNA for the CDR3 is TGTGCCACCAGCAGAGTATTCGCGAAAAGACAAGAGACCCAGTACTTC. This sequence encodes CATSRVFAKRQETQYF.

The V gene is TRBV15, the J gene TRBJ1-6; D unresolved. Trimming cost V 0 bases and J 8 bases, with 8 bases left between them. This CDR3 has 14 amino acids. Germline CDR1 and CDR2: LNHNV and YYDKDF (reference sequence). CDR3 amino acids: CATSRDSLHSPLHF. The CDR3 DNA reads TGTGCCACCAGCAGAGACAGTCTTCATTCACCCCTCCACTTT.

This clonotype occurred many times. The chain is built from TRBV10-3 and TRBJ1-5, with D tentatively TRBD1 (5 bases). V lost 0 bases, J lost 3 bases, and 9 bases lay in between. From germline, CDR1 is ENHRY and CDR2 SYGVKD. This CDR3 is 15 amino acids long. The chain's CDR3 is CAISESGPNNQPQHF. The CDR3 DNA is TGTGCCATCAGTGAGTCGGGACCTAACAATCAGCCCCAGCATTTT.

This clonotype was observed many times. The chain has TRBV18 and TRBJ2-5; 9 bases are shared with TRBD1. This CDR3 region has 14 residues. Germline-derived CDR1 and CDR2 are KGHSH and LQKENI. V trimming: 5 bases; J trimming: 3 bases; junction bases outside the gene matches: 4. The CDR3 region is CASSGQGQEETQYF. CDR3 nucleotides: TGTGCCAGCTCAGGACAGGGGCAGGAAGAGACCCAGTACTTC.

Only a few counts were recorded for this clonotype. The gene calls are TRBV2 and TRBJ2-7; D may be TRBD1 or TRBD2 (5 bases each). The CDR3 has 16 amino acids. Germline V CDR1 and CDR2: SNHLY, FYNNEI. Trimming removed 4 bases at V and 2 bases at J, with 18 bases between. CDR3 in DNA: TGTGCCAGCAGTGGCCGTCCCGGGACGTCTCCCTACGAGCAGTACTTC. It codes for CASSGRPGTSPYEQYF.

This chain uses TRBV4-1 with TRBJ1-1; 9 nucleotides line up with TRBD1. From germline, CDR1 is MGHRA and CDR2 YSYEKL. The CDR3 covers 17 residues. The J segment lost 1 base and the V segment lost 2 bases, leaving 8 bases of the junction unmatched. The CDR3 DNA is TGCGCCAGCAGCCAATTTTTCCGGGACAGGGCGAACACTGAAGCTTTCTTT. Protein: CASSQFFRDRANTEAFF.

This clonotype was recorded many times. The J gene is TRBJ2-3, the V gene TRBV7-3; TRBD2 aligns across 7 bases. The V and J ends lost 6 bases and 3 bases, in that order; junction bases with no gene match: 3. The CDR3 has 13 amino acids. Germline assignment: CDR1 SGHTA and CDR2 FQGTGA. The CDR3 is CASREAGTDTQYF. CDR3 nucleotide sequence: TGTGCCAGCAGGGAAGCGGGGACAGATACGCAGTATTTT.

The rearrangement joins TRBV6-1 to TRBJ2-1; D is undetermined. Germline CDR1 is MNHNS and CDR2 is SASEGT. V lost 7 bases to trimming and J lost 0 bases, with 16 bases between them. The CDR3 runs 16 residues. The CDR3 bases are TGTGCCAGCACCCCCGTTTGGGTTAGCTCCTACAATGAGCAGTTCTTC. Its protein is CASTPVWVSSYNEQFF.

At least ten counts were recorded for this clonotype. The CDR3 loop reads CASSQLPDGGRAQYF. Here the CDR3 DNA reads TGTGCCAGCAGCCAACTACCCGACGGGGGACGGGCCCAGTACTTC. This chain joins TRBV4-2 and TRBJ2-5, with a tentative D call TRBD2 (6 bases). V was shortened by 2 bases and J by 9 bases, with 19 bases between the two germline ends. CDR3 length equals 15 residues. Germline CDR1 LGHNA, CDR2 YNFKEQ.

At least ten counts were recorded for this clonotype. The genes are TRBV2 and TRBJ1-5, with D uncertain. This CDR3 has 13 amino acids. Germline CDR1 and CDR2: SNHLY and FYNNEI. The V end was cut by 1 base, the J end by 5 bases, with 6 bases between. The CDR3 spells CASSEGEDQPQHF. In nucleotides, the CDR3 is TGTGCCAGCAGTGAAGGCGAGGATCAGCCCCAGCATTTT.

This clonotype has just a few counts. The chain carries TRBV18 and TRBJ2-7, with D tentatively TRBD2 (6 bases). V lost 6 bases and J 1 base, leaving 22 bases between the germline ends. Germline V gene sequence: CDR1 KGHSH, CDR2 LQKENI. CDR3 length: 17 amino acids. CDR3 sequence (DNA): TGTGCCAGCTCTCCGACGGGCCTTGGGGGGAGGTCCTACGAGCAGTACTTC. Translation: CASSPTGLGGRSYEQYF. Variable domain in full (rest from reference TRBV18 and TRBJ2-7): NAGVMQNPRHLVRRRGQEARLRCSPMKGHSHVYWYRQLPEEGLKFMVYLQKENIIDESGMPKERFSAEFPKEGPSILRIQQVVRGDSAAYFCASSPTGLGGRSYEQYFGPGTRLTVT.

This clonotype was seen repeatedly, ten times or more. The chain carries TRBV3-1 and TRBJ2-2; D is perhaps TRBD2 (6 bases). Germline lookup yields CDR1 LGHDT and CDR2 YNNKEL (reference sequence). The CDR3 totals 16 residues. V gave up 5 bases and J gave up 5 bases, with 18 bases separating them. DNA of the CDR3: TGTGCCAGCAGCGCCCGACTAGGTATCATGACCGGGGAGCTGTTTTTT. Protein: CASSARLGIMTGELFF.

This clonotype has ten or more counts. The J gene is TRBJ2-1, the V gene TRBV10-3, with a weak D call TRBD1 (5 bases). V lost 4 bases and J 1 base, leaving 11 bases between the germline ends. Germline-derived CDR1 and CDR2 are ENHRY and SYGVKD. The CDR3 loop spans 15 amino acids. CDR3: CAISGFSGSYNEQFF. The DNA for the CDR3 is TGTGCCATCAGTGGTTTCTCAGGGTCCTACAATGAGCAGTTCTTC.

This clonotype was observed a few times. V gene TRBV5-6 combines with J gene TRBJ2-1; no firm D call. CDR3 length equals 14 residues. Trimming shortened V by 4 bases and J by 4 bases, and 12 bases separated the two germline ends. Germline-derived CDR1 and CDR2 are SGHDT and YYEEEE. The CDR3 protein is CASSPPSQYNEQFF. The CDR3 DNA follows: TGTGCCAGCAGCCCCCCGTCCCAGTACAATGAGCAGTTCTTC.

The V call is TRBV20-1, the J call TRBJ2-1; 8 bases align to TRBD2. The CDR3 is 15 residues long. V shed 6 bases and J 3 bases; nucleotides not matched to a gene: 10. From germline, CDR1 is DFQATT and CDR2 SNEGSKA (reference sequence). The CDR3 sequence: CSAPGTSRFYNEQFF. The CDR3 bases are TGCAGTGCCCCCGGGACTAGTCGCTTCTACAATGAGCAGTTCTTC.

There are many counts of this clonotype. The rearrangement joins TRBV28 to TRBJ2-1; 7 bases fit TRBD2. Germline V gene data show CDR1 as MDHEN and CDR2 as SYDVKM. Trimming removed 6 bases from V and 0 bases from J; junction bases left unmatched: 5. This CDR3 has 15 residues. This CDR3 reads CASRHGGSSYNEQFF. The CDR3 nucleotides read TGTGCCAGCAGGCATGGCGGGAGCTCCTACAATGAGCAGTTCTTC.